This TCR beta chain stems from a study of vaccination and CD4 T cells after COVID-19. The overall study: A CEFX pool, an HIV-1 Nef pool, or else no peptide went into the control cultures.

In germline, CDR1 is SGHRS, CDR2 YFSETQ. The J segment lost 2 bases and the V segment lost 4 bases, leaving 7 bases of the junction unmatched. CDR3 length equals 15 residues. The treatment: roughly 11-day PBMC culture with coronavirus spike peptide pools or control peptides (ViraFEST assay). Concerning this clonotype: Its antigen is currently unknown.

The Oncomine TCR Beta short-read assay sequenced DNA from cultured CD4+ T cells. Once CD4+ T cells had been cultured, genomic DNA was extracted from them. TCRdb redid the calling of the PCR reads with MiXCR, one entry per CDR3 protein. The sample contains approximately 13,000 distinct CDR3 sequences, about 60% of which appear only once. The chain joins TRBV5-1 to TRBJ2-5; 8 bases match TRBD1. Input material: CD4+ T cells from blood, cultured in vitro. The sequence was obtained from a human donor who had recovered from COVID-19. The CDR3 protein is CASSGTGQAQETQYF. The CDR3 DNA sequence: TGCGCCAGCAGCGGTACGGGACAGGCACAAGAGACCCAGTACTTC.